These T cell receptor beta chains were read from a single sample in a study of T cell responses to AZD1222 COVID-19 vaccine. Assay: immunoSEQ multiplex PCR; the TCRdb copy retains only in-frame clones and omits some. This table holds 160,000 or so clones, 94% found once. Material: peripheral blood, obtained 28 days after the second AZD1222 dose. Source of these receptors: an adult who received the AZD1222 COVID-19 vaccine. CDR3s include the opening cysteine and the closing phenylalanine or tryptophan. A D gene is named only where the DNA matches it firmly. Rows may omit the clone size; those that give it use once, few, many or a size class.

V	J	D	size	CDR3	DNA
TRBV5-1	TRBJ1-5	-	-	CASSPTGGNQPQHF	TGCGCCAGCAGCCCCACGGGGGGCAATCAGCCCCAGCATTTT
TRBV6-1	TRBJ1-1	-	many	CASSESFRGRGTEAFF	TGTGCCAGCAGTGAAAGTTTTAGGGGCAGGGGCACTGAAGCTTTCTTT
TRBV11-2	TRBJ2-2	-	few	CASSLGYLGELFF	TGTGCCAGCAGCTTAGGTTACCTCGGGGAGCTGTTTTTT
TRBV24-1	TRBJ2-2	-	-	CATSDFKGAGTGELFF	TGTGCCACCAGTGATTTCAAAGGGGCCGGCACCGGGGAGCTGTTTTTT
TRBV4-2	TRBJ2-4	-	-	CASSHITGRENIQYF	TGTGCCAGCAGCCATATTACAGGTCGGGAAAACATTCAGTACTTC
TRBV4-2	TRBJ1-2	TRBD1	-	CASSHLPRQGAHGYTF	TGTGCCAGCAGCCATTTACCCCGACAGGGGGCACATGGCTACACCTTC
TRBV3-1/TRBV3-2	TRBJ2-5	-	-	CASSGPAPQERVQETQYF	TGTGCCAGCAGCGGGCCCGCCCCTCAGGAGAGGGTTCAAGAGACCCAGTACTTC
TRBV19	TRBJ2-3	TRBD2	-	CASTNTSGRVTDTQYF	TGTGCCAGTACCAATACTAGCGGGAGAGTCACAGATACGCAGTATTTT
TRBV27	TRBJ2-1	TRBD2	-	CASRRVGLGIEQFF	TGTGCCAGCAGAAGAGTGGGACTAGGCATTGAGCAGTTCTTC
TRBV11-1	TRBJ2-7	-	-	CATSTSTGRYEQYF	TGTGCCACTTCAACATCTACGGGACGTTACGAGCAGTACTTC
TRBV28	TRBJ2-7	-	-	CASSPFACEQYF	TGTGCCAGCAGCCCTTTTGCTTGCGAGCAGTACTTC
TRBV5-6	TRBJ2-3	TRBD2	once	CASRITGTSGSDTQYF	TGTGCCAGCAGGATAACCGGGACTAGCGGTTCAGATACGCAGTATTTT
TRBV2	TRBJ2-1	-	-	CASKYRPLSSYNEQFF	TGTGCCAGCAAGTATAGGCCCTTGAGCTCCTACAATGAGCAGTTCTTC
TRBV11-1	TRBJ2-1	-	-	CASSSGRNEQFF	TGTGCCAGCAGCTCGGGACGGAATGAGCAGTTCTTC
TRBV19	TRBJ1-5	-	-	CASSLGGESYQPQHF	TGTGCCAGTAGCCTTGGAGGGGAATCGTATCAGCCCCAGCATTTT
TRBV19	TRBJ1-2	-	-	CASTDLQGYRGYTF	TGTGCCAGTACCGACCTCCAGGGTTATCGGGGCTACACCTTC
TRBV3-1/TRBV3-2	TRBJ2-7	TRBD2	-	CASSPTSGSYEQYF	TGTGCCAGCAGCCCGACTAGCGGGAGCTACGAGCAGTACTTC
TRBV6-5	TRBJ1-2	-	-	CASWRGSEGYTF	TGTGCCAGCTGGAGGGGATCTGAAGGCTACACCTTC
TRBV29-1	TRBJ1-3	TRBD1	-	CSVEGSTGTGNTIYF	TGCAGCGTTGAAGGTTCGACAGGGACAGGAAACACCATATATTTT
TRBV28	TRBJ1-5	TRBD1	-	CASSFYSGTGGSHQPQHF	TGTGCCAGCAGTTTTTATTCTGGGACAGGGGGCAGCCATCAGCCCCAGCATTTT
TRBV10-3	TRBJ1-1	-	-	CAIRDRDRPSTEAFF	TGTGCCATCAGGGATCGGGACCGACCGTCCACTGAAGCTTTCTTT
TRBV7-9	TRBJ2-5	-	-	CASKSTGFAETQYF	TGTGCCAGCAAGAGCACAGGGTTCGCAGAGACCCAGTACTTC
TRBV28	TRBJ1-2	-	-	CASSFRFRGVGYGYTF	TGTGCCAGCAGTTTTAGGTTCCGGGGGGTAGGTTATGGCTACACCTTC
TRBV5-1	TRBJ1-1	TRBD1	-	CASSVGQVGGTEAFF	TGCGCCAGCAGCGTCGGACAGGTCGGGGGCACTGAAGCTTTCTTT
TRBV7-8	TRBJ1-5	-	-	CASSLAGGAYSNQPQHF	TGTGCCAGCAGCTTAGCGGGGGGCGCCTATAGCAATCAGCCCCAGCATTTT
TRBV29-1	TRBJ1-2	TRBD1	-	CSVEEGQGSYGYTF	TGCAGCGTTGAAGAGGGACAGGGGAGCTATGGCTACACCTTC
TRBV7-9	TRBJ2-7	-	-	CASSRTADEQYF	TGTGCCAGCAGCCGGACGGCGGACGAGCAGTACTTC
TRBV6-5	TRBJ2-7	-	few	CASRRGLGPPYEQYF	TGTGCCAGCAGACGGGGGCTAGGTCCTCCCTACGAGCAGTACTTC
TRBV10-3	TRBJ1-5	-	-	CAISDPLSDQPQHF	TGTGCCATCAGTGACCCCCTATCCGATCAGCCCCAGCATTTT
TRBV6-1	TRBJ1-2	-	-	CASSEALWGFGYTF	TGTGCCAGCAGTGAAGCCTTATGGGGCTTTGGCTACACCTTC
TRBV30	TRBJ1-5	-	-	CAWSIGAGSLSQPQHF	TGTGCCTGGAGTATTGGGGCAGGTTCACTTTCACAGCCCCAGCATTTT
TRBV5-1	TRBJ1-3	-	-	CASSLESSRPHSGNTIYF	TGCGCCAGCAGCTTGGAAAGTTCCAGGCCCCACTCTGGAAACACCATATATTTT
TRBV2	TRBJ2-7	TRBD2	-	CASFATSGSYEQYF	TGTGCCAGCTTCGCGACTAGCGGCTCCTACGAGCAGTACTTC
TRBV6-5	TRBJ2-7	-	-	CASSYSPGLSSYEQYF	TGTGCCAGCAGTTACTCACCCGGCCTAAGCTCCTACGAGCAGTACTTC
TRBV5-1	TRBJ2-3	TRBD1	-	CASSLGIGQGFTDTQYF	TGCGCCAGCAGCTTGGGGATTGGACAGGGGTTTACAGATACGCAGTATTTT
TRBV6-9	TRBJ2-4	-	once	CASSYSRTAKNIQYF	TGTGCCAGCAGTTATTCCAGGACAGCCAAAAACATTCAGTACTTC
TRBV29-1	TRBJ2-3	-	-	CSPLTGVAGDTQYF	TGCAGCCCCCTGACAGGGGTAGCGGGAGATACGCAGTATTTT